The 20 T cell receptor beta chains in this list originate from one sample, sequenced in a study of regulatory T cells in long-lasting Graves disease. The authors built TCR beta libraries using iRepertoire HTBI primers and Arm-PCR of CDR3 regions. Each CDR3 protein gets one entry after TCRdb re-called the multiplex PCR reads with MiXCR. The table records about 460,000 distinct CDR3 sequences, 22% of them present only once. As for time point: persistent/refractory GD, antithyroid drugs over 5 years with positive TRAb. Construction of the TCR library relied on RNA isolated from PBMCs. Sequenced material: peripheral blood mononuclear cells (PBMCs), taken when the disease was refractory, from a patient treated with antithyroid drugs. The receptors here all came from a female donor with Graves disease.

V gene TRBV28 combines with J gene TRBJ2-5; 8 bases line up with TRBD2. J gave up 6 bases and V 7 bases, and 13 bases lay outside the gene matches. In germline, CDR1 is MDHEN, CDR2 SYDVKM. The CDR3 spans 15 residues. For the CDR3, the DNA is TGTGCCAGCAACCCCCGGGGGGGGGGTGGGAAGACCCAGTACTTC. Amino acid sequence: CASNPRGGGGKTQYF.

The table lists this clonotype with a few counts. J is TRBJ2-3 and V is TRBV27; D remains unclear. Germline V gene lookup returns CDR1 MNHEY and CDR2 SMNVEV (reference sequence). Trimming stripped 2 bases from V and 1 base from J, with 10 bases between. This CDR3 contains 15 residues. This CDR3 is CASSLAALRTDTQYF. CDR3 sequence (DNA): TGTGCCAGCAGTTTAGCTGCCCTCCGCACAGATACGCAGTATTTT.

Ten or more counts support this clonotype. V gene TRBV28 combines with J gene TRBJ2-7; D not resolved. From germline, CDR1 is MDHEN and CDR2 SYDVKM. The CDR3 extends over 15 amino acids. The V end was cut by 7 bases, the J end by 2 bases, with 18 bases between. The CDR3 loop is CASTTDQERAYEQYF. CDR3 DNA: TGTGCCAGCACCACGGACCAGGAGAGAGCCTACGAGCAGTACTTC.

The sample holds many counts of this clonotype. The chain couples TRBV5-1 to TRBJ1-1, with 7 nucleotides matching TRBD1. Germline CDR1 is SGHRS and CDR2 is YFSETQ. The junction had 13 bases not matched to a gene; V was cut back by 4 bases and J by 10 bases. The CDR3 covers 14 residues. In DNA, the CDR3 is TGCGCCAGCAGCGATGACAGGGCCCCCTTTGTAGCTTTCTTT. Amino acid sequence: CASSDDRAPFVAFF. The complete variable domain, with remaining parts taken from reference TRBV5-1 and TRBJ1-1, reads KAGVTQTPRYLIKTRGQQVTLSCSPISGHRSVSWYQQTPGQGLQFLFEYFSETQRNKGNFPGRFSGRQFSNSRSEMNVSTLELGDSALYLCASSDDRAPFVAFFGQGTRLTVV.

This clonotype was detected many times. This chain links TRBV6-1 with TRBJ2-5, with D perhaps TRBD1 or TRBD2 (5 bases each). The CDR3 runs to 14 residues. Between the trimmed V and J ends, which lost 4 bases and 1 base, there was a span of 10 bases. Per germline, CDR1 MNHNS and CDR2 SASEGT. CDR3 DNA: TGTGCCAGCAGTGCCTCCGGGGCCCAAGAGACCCAGTACTTC. This sequence encodes CASSASGAQETQYF.

This clonotype was observed at least ten times. This chain connects TRBV11-3 to TRBJ2-5; D ambiguous. Germline CDR1 is SGHNT and CDR2 is YENEEA. V dropped 0 bases and J dropped 6 bases, with 11 bases sitting between them. CDR3 length: 14 amino acids. CDR3 residues: CASSLDGVIQTQYF. The CDR3 DNA reads as TGTGCCAGCAGCTTAGATGGAGTAATACAGACCCAGTACTTC.

This chain links TRBV7-2 with TRBJ1-2, with D uncertain. Germline lookup yields CDR1 SGHTA and CDR2 FQGNSA. CDR3 length: 16 amino acids. Trimming pared 1 base from V and 2 bases from J, leaving 14 bases between. CDR3 DNA sequence: TGTGCCAGCAGCTTAGTTGGGCAACGGGAAAACTATGGCTACACCTTC. Its translation: CASSLVGQRENYGYTF.

This clonotype was seen many times. The chain combines TRBV12-3 or TRBV12-4 with TRBJ2-7, with 10 bases matching TRBD2. CDR3 length: 14 amino acids. V was clipped by 6 bases and J by 9 bases; unmatched bases: 11. CDR3 loop: CASRPQREGHTQYF. The CDR3 DNA reads TGTGCCAGCAGGCCCCAGCGGGAGGGCCACACGCAGTACTTC.

This clonotype has a count of ten or more. The gene calls are TRBV28 and TRBJ2-7, with TRBD2 identical over 11 bases. Trimming at V came to 3 bases and at J to 6 bases, leaving 4 bases not matched to a gene. Germline CDR1 is MDHEN and CDR2 is SYDVKM. This CDR3 is built from 14 residues. The DNA for the CDR3 is TGTGCCAGCAGTTTTTCAACTAGCGGGAGCGAGCAGTACTTC. Translated, it gives CASSFSTSGSEQYF.

The rearrangement joins TRBV20-1 to TRBJ2-1, with D hard to call. The CDR3 contains 11 residues. CDR1 is DFQATT and CDR2 is SNEGSKA in the germline V gene (reference sequence). The CDR3 nucleotides are TGCAGCGCTTTGGGGAACAATGAGCAGTTCTTC. Residues: CSALGNNEQFF.

This clonotype was found a few times. The chain combines TRBV6-2 or TRBV6-3 with TRBJ2-7; 12 bases line up with TRBD2. V gave up 6 bases and J gave up 3 bases; unmatched junction bases: 9. The CDR3 is 16 amino acids. Germline V lookup: CDR1 MNHEY, CDR2 SVGEGT. For the CDR3, the DNA is TGTGCCAGCAGCATATTACTAGCGGGGGGATTCTACGAGCAGTACTTC. This sequence encodes CASSILLAGGFYEQYF.

The DNA of the CDR3 is TGTGCCAGCAGTTATAGCGGGGGGGCCCTGGAGACCCAGTACTTC. It yields the protein CASSYSGGALETQYF. This rearrangement joins TRBV6-2 or TRBV6-3 to TRBJ2-5, with 11 bases matching TRBD2. Germline CDR1 MNHEY, CDR2 SVGEGT. J gave up 5 bases and V 3 bases, and 5 bases lay outside the gene matches. The CDR3 is 15 amino acids.

The sample holds one count of this clonotype. V and J are TRBV7-6 and TRBJ1-5; TRBD1 is a possible D gene (6 bases). CDR1 and CDR2 (germline): SGHVS, FNYEAQ. The CDR3 consists of 14 residues. Trimming stripped 5 bases from V and 7 bases from J, with 15 bases between. The CDR3 here is CASSATGGIQPQHF. The CDR3 nucleotides are TGTGCCAGCAGCGCCACGGGGGGCATACAGCCCCAGCATTTT.

This clonotype was observed many times. The rearrangement uses TRBV10-3 and TRBJ1-2; no clear D. Trimming took 0 bases from V and 6 from J, leaving 8 bases between them. CDR3 size: 13 residues. Germline V CDR1 and CDR2: ENHRY, SYGVKD. The CDR3 sequence: CAISESTRNGYTF. CDR3 sequence (DNA): TGTGCCATCAGTGAGTCGACAAGGAATGGCTACACCTTC.

Comments on this clonotype: One base away lies a much larger clone, so this may be a sequencing read error. This chain joins TRBV12-3 or TRBV12-4 and TRBJ2-7; D tentatively fits TRBD1 or TRBD2 (5 bases each). The V and J ends lost 3 bases and 5 bases respectively, with 14 bases between them. CDR3 length: 14 amino acids. The CDR3 loop reads CASSFGAGTNEQYF. In DNA form, the CDR3 reads TGTGCCAGCAGTTTTGGAGCAGGGACCAACGAGCAGTACTTC.

The rearrangement uses TRBV28 and TRBJ2-6; D is ambiguous. Germline V gene lookup returns CDR1 MDHEN and CDR2 SYDVKM. The CDR3 contains 19 residues. V was shortened by 3 bases and J by 0 bases, with 18 bases between the two germline ends. The CDR3 here is CASSFRRGRRFSGANVLTF. In nucleotides, the CDR3 is TGTGCCAGCAGTTTCCGCCGAGGACGGCGGTTCTCTGGGGCCAACGTCCTGACTTTC.

This clonotype was counted at least ten times. The J gene is TRBJ1-5, the V gene TRBV6-1; D might be TRBD1 (5 bases). Germline CDR1 and CDR2: MNHNS and SASEGT. Trimming stripped 6 bases from V and 3 bases from J, with 12 bases between. This CDR3 has 14 residues. The CDR3 region is CASRGTYLNQPQHF. Written as DNA, the CDR3 is TGTGCCAGCAGGGGGACCTACCTCAATCAGCCCCAGCATTTT.

The chain joins TRBV28 to TRBJ2-7, with D unresolved. V was pared by 5 bases and J by 0 bases, with 14 bases between. The V gene's germline CDR1 is MDHEN and CDR2 SYDVKM. The CDR3 extends over 15 amino acids. CDR3 DNA sequence: TGTGCCAGCAGTCCCTCGGACGGGTTCTCCTACGAGCAGTACTTC. It codes for CASSPSDGFSYEQYF.

This clonotype was detected ten times or more. V gene TRBV19 combines with J gene TRBJ1-2; the match to TRBD1 covers 11 bases. The CDR3 is 14 residues long. V was clipped by 9 bases and J by 4 bases; unmatched bases: 7. CDR1 LNHDA and CDR2 SQIVND come from the germline V gene (reference sequence). This CDR3 is CASLPGQGVYGYTF. For the CDR3, the DNA is TGTGCCAGCCTACCGGGACAGGGGGTCTATGGCTACACCTTC.

In this sample, this clonotype turned up many times. This rearrangement joins TRBV6-1 to TRBJ1-6, with 7 bases lining up with TRBD1. Germline assignment: CDR1 MNHNS and CDR2 SASEGT. This CDR3 is built from 14 residues. V was clipped by 6 bases and J by 10 bases; unmatched bases: 9. CDR3: CASRPDRDRSPLHF. For the CDR3, the DNA is TGTGCCAGCAGACCCGACAGGGACCGCTCACCCCTCCACTTT.